These 5 T cell receptor beta chains were all obtained from the same sample, sequenced in a study of blood T cell repertoires in COVID-19. The assay was immunoSEQ multiplex PCR, and TCRdb's table has in-frame clones only and misses some. Seen here are approximately 190,000 clones, approximately 80% observed once, and the top ten hold about 5%. Sequencing used PBMCs or T cells enriched from blood (not recorded which). The source is an older woman with acute COVID-19.

The rearrangement uses TRBV9 and TRBJ2-4, with 12 bases identical to TRBD1. The CDR3 sequence is 17 residues long. Germline CDR1 is SGDLS and CDR2 is YYNGEE. V shed 0 bases and J 2 bases; nucleotides not matched to a gene: 3. The chain's CDR3 is CASSVGGQGATKNIQYF. The CDR3 DNA sequence: TGTGCCAGCAGCGTAGGGGGACAGGGGGCGACCAAAAACATTCAGTACTTC.

The chain combines TRBV27 with TRBJ1-2, with a tentative D call TRBD1 (6 bases). This CDR3 has 14 amino acids. CDR1 is MNHEY and CDR2 is SMNVEV in the germline V gene (reference sequence). V dropped 3 bases and J dropped 2 bases, with 10 bases sitting between them. CDR3 residues: CASSLGRGNYGYTF. CDR3 DNA: TGTGCCAGCAGTTTGGGCAGGGGAAACTATGGCTACACCTTC.

This clone was seen a few times. The chain links TRBV4-2 to TRBJ2-7; 9 positions match TRBD2. Per germline, CDR1 LGHNA and CDR2 YNFKEQ. The CDR3 is made up of 14 amino acids. V lost 1 base, J lost 6 bases, and 4 bases stayed unmatched. The CDR3 is CASSQGLAVPEQYF. CDR3 sequence (DNA): TGTGCCAGCAGCCAAGGACTAGCGGTCCCCGAGCAGTACTTC.

The count of this clone is one. The chain uses TRBV5-1 and TRBJ2-1, with a tentative D call TRBD1 (6 bases). The CDR3 is 16 amino acids. Trimming took off 2 bases at V and 2 bases at J, with 14 bases between the two ends. CDR1 is SGHRS and CDR2 is YFSETQ in the germline V gene. The CDR3 protein is CASSLSLQGPYNEQFF. CDR3 nucleotides: TGCGCCAGCAGCTTAAGTTTACAGGGTCCCTACAATGAGCAGTTCTTC.

This chain uses TRBV6-5 with TRBJ1-3; TRBD1 agrees at 8 bases. Germline CDR1 is MNHEY and CDR2 is SVGAGI. This CDR3 is built from 15 residues. Unmatched junction bases numbered 6, after V lost 5 bases and J lost 3 bases. The CDR3, as DNA: TGTGCCAGCAGTAACAGGGGACAGGTTGGAAACACCATATATTTT. Translation: CASSNRGQVGNTIYF.